What follows describes a single T cell receptor (beta chain). Per germline, CDR1 ENHRY and CDR2 SYGVKD. V lost 5 bases to trimming and J lost 15 bases, with 14 bases between them. The CDR3 is made up of 12 amino acids. This record belongs to a study of cytomegalovirus exposure and HLA in healthy donors. Vbeta (60) and Jbeta (13) primers were used in the PCR. The repertoire was sequenced with immunoSEQ multiplex PCR; TCRdb's copy has only in-frame clones and lacks some. The sample holds roughly 61,000 clones, 70% to 90% seen once. The TCR was taken from a male donor in good health and CMV-seronegative. The chain recombines TRBV10-3 with TRBJ1-6, with D perhaps TRBD1 (6 bases). Sequenced: PBMCs. CDR3 DNA: TGTGCCATCAGTTTACAGGGACACGACCTCCACTTT. This sequence encodes CAISLQGHDLHF.